This T cell receptor beta chain was sequenced for a study of cytomegalovirus exposure and HLA in healthy donors. Study-level results: Accurate predictions that matched the HLA-A and HLA-B alleles of most subjects were reportedly made from TCR beta sequences. Per a later analysis, roughly 17,000 TCR beta sequences showed association with HLA alleles at 0.05 false discovery rate. Later analysis revealed greater clonal expansion in HLA-associated TCR beta chains than in equally common others. The authors judged a highly shared variant cluster likely a sequencing artifact.

13 Jbeta primers and 60 Vbeta primers were used for the PCR. Generated by immunoSEQ multiplex PCR, the TCRdb table keeps only in-frame clones and is missing some. There are roughly 150,000 clones in the sample; 60% to 80% occur only once, and roughly 14% lies in the top ten. Note on this clone: The antigen is undetermined.

Germline V lookup: CDR1 SGHTA, CDR2 FQGTGA. This CDR3 is 14 amino acids long. J was trimmed by 2 bases and V by 2 bases; bases with no gene match: 2. Sequencing used PBMCs. The chain joins TRBV7-3 to TRBJ2-7; the match to TRBD2 covers 8 bases. The source of this sequence is a woman aged 40 to 49 in good health and CMV-seronegative. CDR3: CASSLSGGTYEQYF. CDR3 coding DNA: TGTGCCAGCAGCTTATCGGGGGGGACCTACGAGCAGTACTTC. The whole variable domain, remainder taken from reference TRBV7-3 and TRBJ2-7, is GAGVSQTPSNKVTEKGKYVELRCDPISGHTALYWYRQSLGQGPEFLIYFQGTGAADDSGLPNDRFFAVRPEGSVSTLKIQRTERGDSAVYLCASSLSGGTYEQYFGPGTRLTVT.